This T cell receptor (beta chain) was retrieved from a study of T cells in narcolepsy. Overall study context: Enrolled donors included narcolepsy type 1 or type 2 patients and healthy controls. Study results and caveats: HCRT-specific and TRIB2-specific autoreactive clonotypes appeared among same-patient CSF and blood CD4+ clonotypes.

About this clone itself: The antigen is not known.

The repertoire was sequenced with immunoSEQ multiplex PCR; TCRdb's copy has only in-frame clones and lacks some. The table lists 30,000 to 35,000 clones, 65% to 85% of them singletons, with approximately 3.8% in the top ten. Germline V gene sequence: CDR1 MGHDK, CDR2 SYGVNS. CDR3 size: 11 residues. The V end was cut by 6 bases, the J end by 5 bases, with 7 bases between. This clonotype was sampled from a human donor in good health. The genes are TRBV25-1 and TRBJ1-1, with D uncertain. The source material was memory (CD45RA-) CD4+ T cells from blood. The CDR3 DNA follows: TGTGCCAGCAGAATCCGGACTGAAGCTTTCTTT. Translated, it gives CASRIRTEAFF.